One sample yielded the 15 T cell receptor beta chains listed below, sequenced in a study of STAT5B mutations in CD4+ large granular lymphocyte leukemia. Produced via immunoSEQ multiplex PCR; TCRdb's table is partial and in-frame only. Among about 40,000 clones listed, roughly 83% were seen once. Specimen: CD4+ T cells from blood buffy coats. These receptors were taken from a human donor in good health.

CDR3 bases: TGTGCCAGTCGGAACGTAGGGACAGATACGCAGTATTTT. Translated: CASRNVGTDTQYF. The rearrangement joins TRBV19 to TRBJ2-3; no reliable D call. The CDR3 spans 13 residues. Germline-derived CDR1 and CDR2 are LNHDA and SQIVND (reference sequence). Trimming left V 8 bases short and J 3 bases short, with 12 bases between.

The rearrangement links TRBV5-4 to TRBJ1-2; 9 nucleotides align to TRBD1. The V gene end was trimmed by 5 bases and the J gene end by 3 bases; junction bases not matched to a gene: 5. Germline V lookup: CDR1 SGHNT, CDR2 YYREEE (reference sequence). The CDR3 is 14 residues long. CDR3 amino acids: CASRPGQGDYGYTF. The CDR3 region has the DNA TGTGCCAGCAGACCGGGACAGGGAGACTATGGCTACACCTTC. Based on the CDR3 plus reference TRBV5-4 and TRBJ1-2, the full variable domain is ETGVTQSPTHLIKTRGQQVTLRCSSQSGHNTVSWYQQALGQGPQFIFQYYREEENGRGNFPPRFSGLQFPNYSSELNVNALELDDSALYLCASRPGQGDYGYTFGSGTRLTVV.

V and J are TRBV6-6 and TRBJ2-7; weak D call: TRBD1 (6 bases). This CDR3 contains 16 residues. From germline, CDR1 is MNHNY and CDR2 SVGAGI (reference sequence). With 0 bases removed from V and 4 bases from J, the gap between germline ends came to 16 bases. The CDR3 nucleotides are TGTGCCAGCAGTTACTCAGTAAACAGGGCCCCGTACGAGCAGTACTTC. This gives the protein CASSYSVNRAPYEQYF.

The chain joins TRBV7-9 to TRBJ1-3; a possible D gene is TRBD1 (5 bases). Trimming shortened V by 5 bases and J by 1 base, and 6 bases separated the two germline ends. Germline loops: CDR1 SEHNR, CDR2 FQNEAQ (reference sequence). The CDR3 loop spans 13 amino acids. The CDR3 DNA follows: TGTGCCAGCAGCGGGGGATCTGGAAACACCATATATTTT. Its translation: CASSGGSGNTIYF.

J is TRBJ2-3 and V is TRBV9; D assignment may be TRBD1 or TRBD2 (5 bases each). This CDR3 has 16 amino acids. With 0 bases removed from V and 1 base from J, the gap between germline ends came to 12 bases. Germline loops: CDR1 SGDLS, CDR2 YYNGEE. The CDR3 DNA reads TGTGCCAGCAGCGTAGCTCCCGGGGACGGCACAGATACGCAGTATTTT. It encodes CASSVAPGDGTDTQYF.

The rearrangement links TRBV14 to TRBJ2-7, with 7 bases lining up with TRBD1. V was pared by 5 bases and J by 3 bases, with 10 bases of the junction left unmatched. CDR3 length: 15 amino acids. From germline, CDR1 is SGHDN and CDR2 FVKESK. The CDR3: CASSLSTGVFYEQYF. The CDR3, as DNA: TGTGCCAGCAGCTTGAGTACAGGGGTATTCTACGAGCAGTACTTC.

The chain links TRBV7-9 to TRBJ2-2, with a tentative D call TRBD1 (6 bases). V gave up 5 bases and J gave up 2 bases, with 15 bases separating them. Germline CDR1 and CDR2: SEHNR and FQNEAQ (reference sequence). The CDR3 contains 16 residues. CDR3 in amino acids: CASSPRGQINTGELFF. The CDR3 DNA sequence: TGTGCCAGCAGCCCCCGGGGACAAATTAACACCGGGGAGCTGTTTTTT.

This chain links TRBV9 with TRBJ2-1, with 7 bases aligning to TRBD2. This CDR3 is 14 amino acids long. Germline V gene lookup returns CDR1 SGDLS and CDR2 YYNGEE. With 0 bases clipped from V and 9 bases from J, the junction kept 6 bases outside the gene matches. The DNA of the CDR3 is TGTGCCAGCAGCGTAGGGCAGGGAGGGGCTGAGCAGTTCTTC. This encodes CASSVGQGGAEQFF. Variable domain in full (rest from reference TRBV9 and TRBJ2-1): DSGVTQTPKHLITATGQRVTLRCSPRSGDLSVYWYQQSLDQGLQFLIQYYNGEERAKGNILERFSAQQFPDLHSELNLSSLELGDSALYFCASSVGQGGAEQFFGPGTRLTVL.

This clone was observed a handful of times. The chain combines TRBV30 with TRBJ1-5; the match to TRBD1 covers 8 bases. The V gene end was trimmed by 3 bases and the J gene end by 4 bases; junction bases not matched to a gene: 5. This CDR3 has 14 residues. The germline V gene encodes CDR1 GTSNPN and CDR2 SVGIG (reference sequence). The chain's CDR3 is CAWRGTGGNQPQHF. The CDR3 DNA follows: TGTGCCTGGAGAGGGACAGGAGGAAATCAGCCCCAGCATTTT.

V gene TRBV5-1 combines with J gene TRBJ2-5; no clear D gene. The CDR3 totals 16 residues. Germline V gene sequence: CDR1 SGHRS, CDR2 YFSETQ. V was shortened by 0 bases and J by 0 bases, with 12 bases between the two germline ends. CDR3 in DNA: TGCGCCAGCAGCTTGGCCCCTGCGGCCAACCAAGAGACCCAGTACTTC. The encoded protein is CASSLAPAANQETQYF.

The chain recombines TRBV11-2 with TRBJ1-4, with no clear D. The CDR3 spans 14 residues. V gave up 3 bases and J gave up 0 bases, with 5 bases separating them. The germline CDR1 and CDR2 sequences are SGHAT and FQNNGV. CDR3 residues: CASSFQATNEKLFF. The CDR3 nucleotides are TGTGCCAGCAGCTTTCAGGCAACTAATGAAAAACTGTTTTTT.

V is TRBV30 and J is TRBJ1-4; 10 positions agree with TRBD1. V lost 2 bases, J lost 5 bases, and 5 bases stayed unmatched. In germline, CDR1 is GTSNPN, CDR2 SVGIG (reference sequence). This CDR3 has 15 amino acids. For the CDR3, the DNA is TGTGCCTGGAGTAAACCGGGACAGGGGAATGAAAAACTGTTTTTT. Its protein is CAWSKPGQGNEKLFF.

V and J are TRBV11-2 and TRBJ2-3; TRBD1 might be the D (7 bases). The CDR3 is made up of 16 amino acids. Trimming removed 5 bases from V and 0 bases from J, with 15 bases in between. Germline CDR1 is SGHAT and CDR2 is FQNNGV. The CDR3 coding sequence is TGTGCCAGCAGCCCAGGGGGGCTGCCAAGCACAGATACGCAGTATTTT. This gives the protein CASSPGGLPSTDTQYF.

V usage is TRBV19 and J usage is TRBJ1-2; TRBD1 agrees at 9 bases. CDR1 is LNHDA and CDR2 is SQIVND in the germline V gene (reference sequence). The CDR3 covers 16 residues. The ends lost 2 bases at V and 7 bases at J; junction bases unmatched: 11. Written as DNA, the CDR3 is TGTGCCAGTAGTATAAGCTCCGGACAGGGGATAGTTGGCTACACCTTC. It is translated as CASSISSGQGIVGYTF.

V usage is TRBV11-3 and J usage is TRBJ2-5; 9 positions agree with TRBD2. With V trimmed by 5 bases and J by 2 bases, 6 bases remained unmatched. CDR3 length: 15 residues. The germline CDR1 and CDR2 sequences are SGHNT and YENEEA. The CDR3: CASSPLAGAQETQYF. In nucleotides, the CDR3 is TGTGCCAGCAGCCCCTTAGCGGGGGCACAAGAGACCCAGTACTTC.